The next 3 T cell receptor beta chains were all read from a single sample in a study of Ad26.COV2.S vaccination and SARS-CoV-2 variants. Sequenced by immunoSEQ multiplex PCR; TCRdb stores in-frame clones only, minus some. Among about 280,000 clones listed, 87% were seen once. Regarding treatment: roughly 20 received Ad26.COV2.S at low or high dose, single or two shots; 5 received placebo; per-sample allocation not given. Sampling took place 63 days after the first vaccine or placebo injection. The material was peripheral blood, obtained in a trial of Ad26.COV2.S vaccine versus placebo. These receptors were collected from a person between 18 and 65 years old who received the Ad26.COV2.S COVID-19 vaccine or a placebo.

The chain joins TRBV5-1 to TRBJ1-1, with TRBD1 identical over 7 bases. The CDR3 loop spans 15 amino acids. After removal of 6 bases from V and 2 bases from J, the junction contained 10 bases not matched to a gene. CDR1 SGHRS and CDR2 YFSETQ come from the germline V gene. CDR3 nucleotide sequence: TGCGCCAGCACCCAATCAGGGGGAGGAAACACTGAAGCTTTCTTT. Translated: CASTQSGGGNTEAFF.

The chain recombines TRBV19 with TRBJ1-1; tentative D call: TRBD1 (5 bases). Germline CDR1 is LNHDA and CDR2 is SQIVND (reference sequence). V was cut by 7 bases and J by 1 base, with 19 bases left in between. The CDR3 extends over 16 amino acids. The CDR3 DNA is TGTGCCAGTAATCCACCAACAGGAAGCGGGAACACTGAAGCTTTCTTT. Its translation: CASNPPTGSGNTEAFF.

CDR3 sequence reads: CASSFGQIGDTEAFF. The CDR3 coding sequence is TGTGCCAGCAGCTTTGGACAGATCGGGGACACTGAAGCTTTCTTT. V usage is TRBV7-9 and J usage is TRBJ1-1; D is perhaps TRBD1 (6 bases). V lost 3 bases and J lost 3, with 14 bases in between. The CDR3 runs to 15 residues. The germline V gene encodes CDR1 SEHNR and CDR2 FQNEAQ (reference sequence).